Shown below are 5 T cell receptor beta chains from a single sample sequenced in a study of blood T cells in healthy people across ages. It was with a sample-barcoded 5' primer and a J-beta primer mix that a second PCR of about 7 to 12 cycles was run. TCRdb independently ran MiXCR on the 5' RACE reads; one entry per CDR3 protein. The repertoire holds hundreds of thousands of distinct CDR3 sequences, with approximately 40% as singletons. The sequenced material came from blood. The source is a man older than 75 in good health.

This clonotype was detected a few times. J is TRBJ2-7 and V is TRBV20-1, with 9 bases identical to TRBD2. The CDR3 has 14 amino acids. Looked up from germline, CDR1 is DFQATT and CDR2 is SNEGSKA (reference sequence). J was trimmed by 1 base and V by 3 bases; bases with no gene match: 4. In DNA form, the CDR3 reads TGCAGTGCTAGGCGGGGGGGGGAATCCTACGAGCAGTACTTC. It translates to CSARRGGESYEQYF.

The CDR3 DNA sequence: TGTGCCAGCAGCCAATTAATCGGGACAGGGGGAAACGAGCAGTACTTC. It specifies CASSQLIGTGGNEQYF. The V call is TRBV14, the J call TRBJ2-7; TRBD1 matches at 11 bases. The CDR3 is 16 residues long. After removal of 2 bases from V and 5 bases from J, the junction contained 8 bases not matched to a gene. CDR1 and CDR2 (germline): SGHDN, FVKESK.

This chain uses TRBV5-1 with TRBJ1-4, with 8 nucleotides matching TRBD1. The germline V gene encodes CDR1 SGHRS and CDR2 YFSETQ. The CDR3 is 17 amino acids. Trimming took 2 bases from V and 0 from J; bases not matched to a gene: 6. DNA of the CDR3: TGCGCCAGCAGCTTCGGACAGGGCCCTACAACTAATGAAAAACTGTTTTTT. Translated, it gives CASSFGQGPTTNEKLFF.

In this sample, this clonotype turned up a few times. The gene calls are TRBV4-3 and TRBJ1-4; D gene uncertain. V lost 0 bases and J 8 bases, leaving 13 bases between the germline ends. Per the germline V gene, CDR1 is LGHNA and CDR2 is YSLEER. The CDR3 has 15 amino acids. CDR3 nucleotide sequence: TGCGCCAGCAGCCAAGATTTAGGGCGAGCAGAAAAACTGTTTTTT. It specifies CASSQDLGRAEKLFF.

The chain recombines TRBV20-1 with TRBJ2-7; the D gene is possibly TRBD1 (7 bases). Trimming took 1 base from V and 3 from J, leaving 13 bases between them. This CDR3 contains 14 residues. Germline CDR1 and CDR2: DFQATT and SNEGSKA (reference sequence). The CDR3, as DNA: TGCAGTGCTAGAGGACAGGGACTGATCTACGAGCAGTACTTC. This sequence encodes CSARGQGLIYEQYF.